This T cell receptor beta chain was profiled in a study of OX40 agonist ivuxolimab in advanced cancers. Between the trimmed V and J ends, which lost 5 bases and 0 bases, there was a span of 13 bases. The CDR3 extends over 14 amino acids. Germline loops: CDR1 GTSNPN, CDR2 SVGIG (reference sequence). This table comes from immunoSEQ multiplex PCR, and its TCRdb copy is limited to in-frame clones, with some not included. The sample includes approximately 66,000 clones, around 89% seen only once; the top ten take about 6.5%. The sequence derives from an adult with an advanced solid tumor such as melanoma, head and neck, liver or kidney cancer. This chain uses TRBV30 with TRBJ2-5, with D unresolved. The sample in question was CD4+ or CD8+ T cells sorted from blood, obtained in a trial of the OX40 agonist ivuxolimab. Here the CDR3 DNA reads TGTGCCTGGGGGGAAATCGGGCACCAAGAGACCCAGTACTTC. Translating it yields CAWGEIGHQETQYF.